This is a list of T cell receptor beta chains from one sample in a study of a mutant IDH1 vaccine in newly diagnosed glioma. Assay: immunoSEQ multiplex PCR; the TCRdb copy retains only in-frame clones and omits some. This repertoire shows 12,000 to 15,000 clones, around 87% found once; its top ten account for around 10%. This sample comprised PBMCs, obtained from a glioma patient treated with radiotherapy, temozolomide or both. These receptors all come from a woman in her 40s with glioma. Some clones in this sample may be carry-over from other donors' samples. CDR3s include the opening cysteine and the closing phenylalanine or tryptophan. The order of the fields is CDR3 DNA, CDR3 protein, clone size, J gene, D gene, V gene. D genes are given only for firm matches. Only some rows state a clone size, as once, few, many or a class for expanded clones.

TGCGCCAGCAGCCAGGCGGGGCTCTACGAGCAGTACTTC	CASSQAGLYEQYF	NA	TRBJ2-7	NA	TRBV4-1
TGTGCCAGCACCCCAGGGCAAGGCACCGGGGAGCTGTTTTTT	CASTPGQGTGELFF	NA	TRBJ2-2	NA	TRBV2
TGTGCCAGCAGCCTAGAGGGGGAGCTGTTTTTT	CASSLEGELFF	NA	TRBJ2-2	NA	TRBV11-2
TGTGCCAGCAGTGTGAGGGGGGAGGGGGAAGGTTCACCCCTCCACTTT	CASSVRGEGEGSPLHF	few	TRBJ1-6	NA	TRBV28
TGTGCCACCAGCAGAGATGAGCAGGGACGCGAAGAAAAACTGTTTTTT	CATSRDEQGREEKLFF	few	TRBJ1-4	NA	TRBV15
TGTGCCAGCGGTGGACTAGCGGGGACGACAGATACGCAGTATTTT	CASGGLAGTTDTQYF	NA	TRBJ2-3	TRBD2	TRBV6-1
TGTGCCAGCAGTCCCTGGCCCGGGACAGGCCTCTACGAGCAGTACTTC	CASSPWPGTGLYEQYF	medium-sized	TRBJ2-7	TRBD1	TRBV28
TGTGCCAGTAGTATTCAGGGGCAGCCCCAGCATTTT	CASSIQGQPQHF	NA	TRBJ1-5	NA	TRBV19
TGTGCCAGCAGTGAACAGGCCCGTAATTCACCCCTCCACTTT	CASSEQARNSPLHF	NA	TRBJ1-6	NA	TRBV2
TGTGCCAGCAGTGAAGCGCACAGATCCTACACCTTC	CASSEAHRSYTF	NA	TRBJ1-2	NA	TRBV6-1
TGCGCCAGCAGCCCATGGGACAGGGCGGACCTAACTAATGAAAAACTGTTTTTT	CASSPWDRADLTNEKLFF	NA	TRBJ1-4	TRBD1	TRBV4-1
TGTGCCAGCAGCGAGACTGAATTTGCAACTAATGAAAAACTGTTTTTT	CASSETEFATNEKLFF	NA	TRBJ1-4	NA	TRBV9
TGCGCCAGCAGCGGCCCGCCGAACACTGAAGCTTTCTTT	CASSGPPNTEAFF	NA	TRBJ1-1	NA	TRBV5-1
TGTGCCAGCAGCTTAGAGGGAGGGGAGCCAGATACGCAGTATTTT	CASSLEGGEPDTQYF	NA	TRBJ2-3	TRBD2	TRBV7-8
TGTGCCACCAGCCGAAATAGCAATCAGCCCCAGCATTTT	CATSRNSNQPQHF	NA	TRBJ1-5	NA	TRBV15
TGTGCCAGCAGCAGGGAGAATTCACCCCTCCACTTT	CASSRENSPLHF	NA	TRBJ1-6	NA	TRBV2
TGTGCCAGCAGTTTAAGAGCTGGGACAGGACGTTCAGACGCTGAAGCTTTCTTT	CASSLRAGTGRSDAEAFF	NA	TRBJ1-1	TRBD1	TRBV28
TGTGCCAGCAGCGCTGGGACAGGGGGAACTGAAGCTTTCTTT	CASSAGTGGTEAFF	NA	TRBJ1-1	TRBD1	TRBV7-8
TGTGCCAGTAGTAGACAGGGACAGAACACTGAAGCTTTCTTT	CASSRQGQNTEAFF	NA	TRBJ1-1	TRBD1	TRBV19
TGTGCCAGTAGCCACACTTCCTCCCTGCCGGACATCCTGATGGGCACTGAAGCTTTCTTT	CASSHTSSLPDILMGTEAFF	NA	TRBJ1-1	NA	TRBV19
TGTGCCTGGAGGCAGAACACTGAAGCTTTCTTT	CAWRQNTEAFF	NA	TRBJ1-1	NA	TRBV30
TGTGCCAGCAGCCCCGGACTAGTCAGAGGCTACGAGCAGTACTTC	CASSPGLVRGYEQYF	NA	TRBJ2-7	TRBD2	TRBV7-9
TGTGCCAGCAGAGACAGGGGGGAGACCCAGTACTTC	CASRDRGETQYF	once	TRBJ2-5	TRBD1	TRBV27
TGTGCCAGCAGCGTGACTAGCGGGGGCGGCACCGGGGAGCTGTTTTTT	CASSVTSGGGTGELFF	NA	TRBJ2-2	TRBD2	TRBV7-2
TGTGCCAGCAGACCGGGGACAGGGGACGCCGTCTATGGCTACACCTTC	CASRPGTGDAVYGYTF	NA	TRBJ1-2	TRBD1	TRBV27
TGTGCCAGCAGCTTAACTCCGGGGGTTGCAGGGAGCTCTGGAAACACCATATATTTT	CASSLTPGVAGSSGNTIYF	NA	TRBJ1-3	NA	TRBV13
TGTGCCAGCAGCCCCCTAGGGGGCAACTATGGCTACACCTTC	CASSPLGGNYGYTF	NA	TRBJ1-2	TRBD1	TRBV14
TGTGCCAGCACTAGCGGGGAAACAGATACGCAGTATTTT	CASTSGETDTQYF	NA	TRBJ2-3	TRBD2	TRBV2
TGTGCCAGCAGCTTCGGGGAACAGACCTACGAGCAGTACTTC	CASSFGEQTYEQYF	NA	TRBJ2-7	NA	TRBV7-9
TGTGCCAGCAGTGAAGCTAGCGGGGGGGCGACAGATACGCAGTATTTT	CASSEASGGATDTQYF	NA	TRBJ2-3	TRBD2	TRBV6-4
TGTGCCAGCTCACCACCGGAGCACCCTAATGAAAAACTGTTTTTT	CASSPPEHPNEKLFF	NA	TRBJ1-4	NA	TRBV18
TGTGCCAGCGGAGGACAGGGATGGACTGAAGCTTTCTTT	CASGGQGWTEAFF	NA	TRBJ1-1	TRBD1	TRBV28
TGTGCCAGCAGCTTACGGACTGGAAACACCATATATTTT	CASSLRTGNTIYF	NA	TRBJ1-3	NA	TRBV5-6
TGCGCCAGCAGTGACCTCACAGGGTACGGGCATCAGCCCCAGCATTTT	CASSDLTGYGHQPQHF	NA	TRBJ1-5	NA	TRBV10-2
TGTGCCAGCACGACGGGGAACACCGGGGAGCTGTTTTTT	CASTTGNTGELFF	NA	TRBJ2-2	NA	TRBV28
TGTGCCAGTACCAACGGCGGGAAAGAGACCCAGTACTTC	CASTNGGKETQYF	NA	TRBJ2-5	NA	TRBV19
TGTGCCAGCAGCTTAGGGGGGCTATACGGCTACACCTTC	CASSLGGLYGYTF	NA	TRBJ1-2	NA	TRBV5-4
TGTGCCAGCAGTGAAGCCTGGTGGGCAGGGGGTGGGAACGAGCAGTACTTC	CASSEAWWAGGGNEQYF	NA	TRBJ2-7	TRBD1	TRBV2
TGCGCCAGCAGCTCCGACAGGAGCCTATCCTACGAGCAGTACTTC	CASSSDRSLSYEQYF	NA	TRBJ2-7	NA	TRBV5-1
TGCAGCGCGCCCTTGGGCCATGAGCAGTTCTTC	CSAPLGHEQFF	NA	TRBJ2-1	NA	TRBV29-1
TGTGCCAGCAGCGTAGGAGTGTTGTGGGATAACACAGATACGCAGTATTTT	CASSVGVLWDNTDTQYF	NA	TRBJ2-3	NA	TRBV9
TGTGCCAGCAGCCAAGGACAGGGGGGATACGAGCAGTACTTC	CASSQGQGGYEQYF	once	TRBJ2-7	TRBD1	TRBV5-4
TGTGCCAGCAGCCCTTTAAAATCGGCGTCCTACAATGAGCAGTTCTTC	CASSPLKSASYNEQFF	NA	TRBJ2-1	NA	TRBV2
TGTGCCATCCGGCAGGAGCCCTACGAGCAGTACTTC	CAIRQEPYEQYF	once	TRBJ2-7	NA	TRBV10-3
TGTGCCAGTAGTATAAGGGATGAGCAGTACTTC	CASSIRDEQYF	NA	TRBJ2-7	NA	TRBV19
TGTGCCAGCAGCTTGGCGGGGAAGTACAATGAGCAGTTCTTC	CASSLAGKYNEQFF	NA	TRBJ2-1	NA	TRBV5-4
TGTGCCTGGAGCTCCCCTATCACCTACGAGCAGTACTTC	CAWSSPITYEQYF	NA	TRBJ2-7	NA	TRBV30
TGTGCCTGGAAAGGGACAGGGCCGACCGGGGAGCTGTTTTTT	CAWKGTGPTGELFF	NA	TRBJ2-2	TRBD1	TRBV30
TGTGCCAGTAGTATCCCCACTCCTACAGGGGACACTGAAGCTTTCTTT	CASSIPTPTGDTEAFF	once	TRBJ1-1	TRBD1	TRBV19
TGTGCCAGTAGTATTCCCCGTGGACAGGGGTATGGCTACACCTTC	CASSIPRGQGYGYTF	NA	TRBJ1-2	TRBD1	TRBV19
TGTGCCAGCTCACCGGGAGGGGGTGGCGAGCAGTACTTC	CASSPGGGGEQYF	NA	TRBJ2-7	NA	TRBV18